The source of this T cell receptor beta chain is a study of T cell clonotyping in hematopoietic cell transplantation. Study outcomes and limitations: Recipient TCR diversity dropped after transplant; expanded clonotypes rose from day 30 to 180.

Profiled with immunoSEQ multiplex PCR; TCRdb holds only in-frame clones, not every one. The sample includes several thousand clones, about 80% seen only once; the top ten take approximately 12%. Regarding this clone: Its antigen is not known.

The source was peripheral blood mononuclear cells, collected 30 days after allogeneic stem cell transplant. The receptor's source is a male patient between 60 and 69 years old who had an allogeneic stem cell transplant from an unrelated donor, so the T cells may come from the graft donor. Some clones in this sample may be carry-over from other donors' samples.

DNA of the CDR3: TGTGCCAGCAGTGTCTCCCAAAACACCGGGGAGCTGTTTTTT. Residues: CASSVSQNTGELFF. This chain joins TRBV6-4 and TRBJ2-2; D not certain. CDR3 size: 14 residues. CDR1 and CDR2 from the germline V gene are MRHNA and SNTAGT. V lost 4 bases to trimming and J lost 2 bases, with 8 bases between them.